The clone carrying this T cell receptor beta chain was recorded many times. Its target is not known. The data are from a study of regulatory T cells in long-lasting Graves disease. Building the TCR beta libraries relied on iRepertoire HTBI primers, and CDR3 regions underwent Arm-PCR. TCRdb analysed the multiplex PCR reads with MiXCR anew, one entry per CDR3 protein. This table holds fewer than 550,000 distinct CDR3 sequences, roughly 16% found once. The time point here: newly diagnosed GD, antithyroid drugs for less than 3 months. RNA from PBMCs was the source of the TCR library. Enrollment of patients was through an endocrinology department in Xi'an, China. Study-wide results and limits: Persistent disease showed a preference for TRBV28, TRBJ1-2 and TRBJ2-5.

The length of the CDR3 is 12 residues. Trimming removed 2 bases at V and 5 bases at J, with 6 bases between. CDR1 is KGHSH, CDR2 LQKENI, per germline. The same specimen was also included in a second study, on T cells in Graves' hyperthyroidism and ophthalmopathy. Per that study: Carried out on the TCR CDR3, a first-round RT-PCR used the HTBI primer set.

This receptor was obtained from a woman in her forties or fifties with Graves disease. This chain joins TRBV18 and TRBJ2-5; D not resolved. Sequenced here: peripheral blood mononuclear cells (PBMCs), sampled at new diagnosis, from a patient treated with antithyroid drugs. The CDR3 protein is CASSPEVETQYF. CDR3 coding DNA: TGTGCCAGCTCACCAGAAGTTGAGACCCAGTACTTC. Based on the CDR3 plus reference TRBV18 and TRBJ2-5, the full variable domain is NAGVMQNPRHLVRRRGQEARLRCSPMKGHSHVYWYRQLPEEGLKFMVYLQKENIIDESGMPKERFSAEFPKEGPSILRIQQVVRGDSAAYFCASSPEVETQYFGPGTRLLVL.